This T cell receptor (beta chain) was recorded in a study of CD8+ T cells in alopecia areata. Looking at the study overall: Each of the treated patients was given oral tofacitinib, 5 to 10 mg twice daily, for moderate-to-severe alopecia areata.

Trimming took off 0 bases at V and 4 bases at J, with 10 bases between the two ends. Per germline, CDR1 SGDLS and CDR2 YYNGEE. The CDR3 loop spans 15 amino acids. Obtained from alopecia areata patients were lesional scalp punch biopsies along with peripheral blood. RNA, once extracted, was reverse transcribed into cDNA for use as the sequencing template. Some clones are missing from TCRdb's copy, which holds only in-frame ones; the method was immunoSEQ multiplex PCR. The sample consists of around 65,000 clones, under 55% of them appearing once. V usage is TRBV9 and J usage is TRBJ2-2; D unresolved. The specimen comprised CD8+ T cells sorted from blood, sampled at week 0. The clonotype comes from a human donor with alopecia areata. The CDR3 coding sequence is TGTGCCAGCAGCGTAGACGACCGCTCCACCGGGGAGCTGTTTTTT. It encodes CASSVDDRSTGELFF.